Many counts were recorded for the clone carrying this TCR beta chain. Its antigen is unidentified. This CDR3 has 14 amino acids. From germline, CDR1 is MNHEY and CDR2 SMNVEV (reference sequence). Trimming shortened V by 2 bases and J by 7 bases, and 14 bases separated the two germline ends. TCR beta CDR3 sequences were amplified from RNA transcripts. An initial round of RT-PCR targeting the TCR CDR3 relied on the HTBI primer set. MiXCR, applied by TCRdb to the multiplex PCR reads, yields one record per CDR3 protein. The sample has a few hundred thousand distinct CDR3 sequences; roughly an eighth are singletons. This entry belongs to a study of T cells in Graves' hyperthyroidism and ophthalmopathy. In the ophthalmopathy cohort, Clinical Activity Score was at least 3, NOSPECS grade at least 4, and duration under 3 months. Findings and limits, study-wide: Onset of ophthalmopathy came a median roughly 6.5 months after the model predicted it. Most thyroid clonotypes expanded above 0.001 were also detected in blood.

The clonotype originates from a woman aged 40 to 50 with Graves' ophthalmopathy. The V call is TRBV27, the J call TRBJ1-1; TRBD1 might be the D (6 bases). Sequenced material: blood. CDR3 amino acids: CASSLRQGPFEAFF. The CDR3 DNA reads as TGTGCCAGCAGTTTAAGGCAGGGGCCCTTTGAAGCTTTCTTT.